This is a list of T cell receptor beta chains from one sample in a study of blood T cell repertoires in COVID-19. Some clones are missing from TCRdb's copy, which holds only in-frame ones; the method was immunoSEQ multiplex PCR. This sample has 150,000 to 200,000 clones; roughly 80% occur once, and the top ten carry roughly 8.3%. The sequenced sample consisted of peripheral blood. The receptors shown here come from a man aged 60-69 years with acute or convalescent COVID-19. Both conserved end residues are part of each CDR3. D genes are given only for firm matches. For some rows the clone size is stated as once, few or many, or as a class when expanded; others skip it.

v_gene: TRBV27; d_gene: NA; j_gene: TRBJ1-2; abundance: NA; CDR3nt: TGTGCCAGCAGTGCGGGCTTAAAAGGCTACACCTTC; CDR3aa: CASSAGLKGYTF
v_gene: TRBV30; d_gene: NA; j_gene: TRBJ2-5; abundance: NA; CDR3nt: TGTGCCTGGAGTGTAAAGGGACTGGCCCGAGAGACCCAGTACTTC; CDR3aa: CAWSVKGLARETQYF
v_gene: TRBV28; d_gene: TRBD1; j_gene: TRBJ2-1; abundance: NA; CDR3nt: TGTGCCAGCTGGGGACCGGGACAGGACAACAATGAGCAGTTCTTC; CDR3aa: CASWGPGQDNNEQFF
v_gene: TRBV7-9; d_gene: NA; j_gene: TRBJ1-6; abundance: NA; CDR3nt: TGTGCCAGCAGCGTCGACGGGTATTCACCCCTCCACTTT; CDR3aa: CASSVDGYSPLHF
v_gene: TRBV9; d_gene: NA; j_gene: TRBJ1-1; abundance: once; CDR3nt: TGTGCCAGCAGCTTGGAACCGGGACAAGAGAACACTGAAGCTTTCTTT; CDR3aa: CASSLEPGQENTEAFF
v_gene: TRBV30; d_gene: TRBD1; j_gene: TRBJ1-2; abundance: NA; CDR3nt: TGTGCCTGGAGAGTAGATTACCGACAGGGGGATGGCTACACCTTC; CDR3aa: CAWRVDYRQGDGYTF
v_gene: TRBV10-2; d_gene: TRBD1; j_gene: TRBJ1-5; abundance: medium-sized; CDR3nt: TGCGCCAGCAGTGAGTCGACAGGGTGGGTGAGGCCCCAGCATTTT; CDR3aa: CASSESTGWVRPQHF
v_gene: TRBV7-3; d_gene: NA; j_gene: TRBJ2-1; abundance: NA; CDR3nt: TGTGCCAGCAGCTCTGGACAATACAATGAGCAGTTCTTC; CDR3aa: CASSSGQYNEQFF
v_gene: TRBV29-1; d_gene: NA; j_gene: TRBJ2-7; abundance: NA; CDR3nt: TGCAGCGTTGAATCCCACAGGGCCTCCTTTTACGAGCAGTACTTC; CDR3aa: CSVESHRASFYEQYF
v_gene: TRBV4-1; d_gene: TRBD1; j_gene: TRBJ1-4; abundance: NA; CDR3nt: TGCGCCAGCAGCCCTACCCGGGACAGTAATGAAAAACTGTTTTTT; CDR3aa: CASSPTRDSNEKLFF
v_gene: TRBV13; d_gene: TRBD1; j_gene: TRBJ1-6; abundance: NA; CDR3nt: TGTGCCAGCAGCCGTCTCCGGCTGGGACAGGGGAGCAATTCACCCCTCCACTTT; CDR3aa: CASSRLRLGQGSNSPLHF
v_gene: TRBV6-1; d_gene: NA; j_gene: TRBJ2-3; abundance: NA; CDR3nt: TGTGCCAGCAGTGAAGGGGGCGCCGACACAGATACGCAGTATTTT; CDR3aa: CASSEGGADTDTQYF
v_gene: TRBV6-5; d_gene: NA; j_gene: TRBJ1-1; abundance: NA; CDR3nt: TGTGCCAGCAGGGACAGCAAAGGCACTGAAGCTTTCTTT; CDR3aa: CASRDSKGTEAFF
v_gene: TRBV5-5; d_gene: NA; j_gene: TRBJ2-3; abundance: NA; CDR3nt: TGTGCCAGCAGCTCGTTAGTGAGTACAGATACGCAGTATTTT; CDR3aa: CASSSLVSTDTQYF
v_gene: TRBV11-1; d_gene: NA; j_gene: TRBJ2-1; abundance: NA; CDR3nt: TGTGCCAGCAGCCCATGGGTGGCGCCGGGTGAGCAGTTCTTC; CDR3aa: CASSPWVAPGEQFF
v_gene: TRBV11-2; d_gene: NA; j_gene: TRBJ1-2; abundance: NA; CDR3nt: TGTGCCAGCAGCTTAGACAGCAGGGCCGACTATGGCTACACCTTC; CDR3aa: CASSLDSRADYGYTF
v_gene: TRBV6-5; d_gene: TRBD1; j_gene: TRBJ1-2; abundance: once; CDR3nt: TGTGCCAGCAAAGCACAGGGGGCGTACTATGGCTACACCTTC; CDR3aa: CASKAQGAYYGYTF
v_gene: TRBV18; d_gene: NA; j_gene: TRBJ1-4; abundance: NA; CDR3nt: TGTGCCAGCTCACCCTCGACCCCAGGCGATCTTGAAAAACTGTTTTTT; CDR3aa: CASSPSTPGDLEKLFF
v_gene: TRBV14; d_gene: NA; j_gene: TRBJ1-1; abundance: NA; CDR3nt: TGTGCCAGCAGCCAAGGGATCGGCGGATACACTGAAGCTTTCTTT; CDR3aa: CASSQGIGGYTEAFF
v_gene: TRBV9; d_gene: NA; j_gene: TRBJ1-2; abundance: NA; CDR3nt: TGTGCCAGCAGCGGGTACACCGGGGTAAGGGTTGGCTACACCTTC; CDR3aa: CASSGYTGVRVGYTF
v_gene: TRBV5-1; d_gene: NA; j_gene: TRBJ2-1; abundance: NA; CDR3nt: TGCGCCAGCAGCTTGGAAGTCAGGGCAAATGAGCAGTTCTTC; CDR3aa: CASSLEVRANEQFF
v_gene: TRBV6-5; d_gene: NA; j_gene: TRBJ2-3; abundance: NA; CDR3nt: TGTGCCAGCAGTTACTCGATTTTAACTAGCACAGATACGCAGTATTTT; CDR3aa: CASSYSILTSTDTQYF
v_gene: TRBV7-9; d_gene: TRBD1; j_gene: TRBJ1-1; abundance: few; CDR3nt: TGTGCCAGCACTAGGACAGGGGACACTGAAGCTTTCTTT; CDR3aa: CASTRTGDTEAFF
v_gene: TRBV9; d_gene: NA; j_gene: TRBJ2-1; abundance: NA; CDR3nt: TGTGCCAGCAGCGTGACGTGGAGGGGCGAGTACAATGAGCAGTTCTTC; CDR3aa: CASSVTWRGEYNEQFF
v_gene: TRBV10-2; d_gene: NA; j_gene: TRBJ1-5; abundance: many; CDR3nt: TGCGCCAGCAGCTCCCAGCCGGGGGGAATCAATCAGCCCCAGCATTTT; CDR3aa: CASSSQPGGINQPQHF
v_gene: TRBV4-3; d_gene: NA; j_gene: TRBJ2-1; abundance: NA; CDR3nt: TGCGCCAGCAGCCACCCCCCGGGAGCCCAAGGGAACAATGAGCAGTTCTTC; CDR3aa: CASSHPPGAQGNNEQFF
v_gene: TRBV24-1; d_gene: TRBD1; j_gene: TRBJ2-1; abundance: once; CDR3nt: TGTGCCACCAGTGATTTTATGGGACAGGGGAACAATGAGCAGTTCTTC; CDR3aa: CATSDFMGQGNNEQFF
v_gene: TRBV28; d_gene: TRBD1; j_gene: TRBJ2-7; abundance: NA; CDR3nt: TGTGCCAGCAGTGCCACGGGACAGCTACATTACGAGCAGTACTTC; CDR3aa: CASSATGQLHYEQYF
v_gene: TRBV14; d_gene: TRBD1; j_gene: TRBJ1-1; abundance: NA; CDR3nt: TGTGCCAGCAGCCCCAGGGACAGGGGCTCTGAAGCTTTCTTT; CDR3aa: CASSPRDRGSEAFF
v_gene: TRBV15; d_gene: TRBD1; j_gene: TRBJ1-4; abundance: NA; CDR3nt: TGTGCCACCAGCGTAACAGGGGGATTTTATGAAAAACTGTTTTTT; CDR3aa: CATSVTGGFYEKLFF
v_gene: TRBV7-2; d_gene: TRBD1; j_gene: TRBJ1-2; abundance: NA; CDR3nt: TGTGCCAGCAGCGTTAACAGGGGAGGCAACTATGGCTACACCTTC; CDR3aa: CASSVNRGGNYGYTF
v_gene: TRBV5-1; d_gene: TRBD1; j_gene: TRBJ2-5; abundance: NA; CDR3nt: TGCGCCAGCAGCCGGGACAGCACACAAGAGACCCAGTACTTC; CDR3aa: CASSRDSTQETQYF
v_gene: TRBV6-5; d_gene: TRBD1; j_gene: TRBJ1-2; abundance: NA; CDR3nt: TGTGCCAGCAGTTACGACAGGGATCTGGGCTACACCTTC; CDR3aa: CASSYDRDLGYTF
v_gene: TRBV5-6; d_gene: NA; j_gene: TRBJ2-6; abundance: few; CDR3nt: TGTGCCAGCCGTGGGGGGATTTCTGGGGCCAACGTCCTGACTTTC; CDR3aa: CASRGGISGANVLTF
v_gene: TRBV4-2; d_gene: TRBD1; j_gene: TRBJ2-5; abundance: NA; CDR3nt: TGTGCCAGCAGCCAAGGTTACAGGGGCGAAGAGACCCAGTACTTC; CDR3aa: CASSQGYRGEETQYF
v_gene: TRBV19; d_gene: TRBD1; j_gene: TRBJ1-6; abundance: few; CDR3nt: TGTGCCAGTAGACCAAACAGGGGCGGCAATTCACCCCTCCACTTT; CDR3aa: CASRPNRGGNSPLHF
v_gene: TRBV7-2; d_gene: NA; j_gene: TRBJ1-2; abundance: NA; CDR3nt: TGTGCCAGCAGCCCAGCCGCGGCGGAGGGCTACACCTTC; CDR3aa: CASSPAAAEGYTF
v_gene: TRBV7-9; d_gene: NA; j_gene: TRBJ1-3; abundance: NA; CDR3nt: TGTGCCAGCAGCTACATTTCTGGAAACACCATATATTTT; CDR3aa: CASSYISGNTIYF
v_gene: TRBV4-3; d_gene: TRBD1; j_gene: TRBJ1-2; abundance: NA; CDR3nt: TGCGCCAGCAGCCAGGTACAGGGGGCCGGCTATGGCTACACCTTC; CDR3aa: CASSQVQGAGYGYTF
v_gene: TRBV18; d_gene: NA; j_gene: TRBJ2-7; abundance: NA; CDR3nt: TGTGCCAGCTCACCCGAGAACAGGGTTTCCTACGAGCAGTACTTC; CDR3aa: CASSPENRVSYEQYF
v_gene: TRBV14; d_gene: TRBD1; j_gene: TRBJ1-2; abundance: NA; CDR3nt: TGTGCCAGCAGCCCGGGACAGGGATTCTTTGGCTACACCTTC; CDR3aa: CASSPGQGFFGYTF
v_gene: TRBV10-3; d_gene: TRBD1; j_gene: TRBJ2-7; abundance: NA; CDR3nt: TGTGCCATCAGGGAAACAGGGGATTACGAGCAGTACTTC; CDR3aa: CAIRETGDYEQYF
v_gene: TRBV4-3; d_gene: NA; j_gene: TRBJ2-3; abundance: NA; CDR3nt: TGCGCCAGCAGCCAAGATCTCAGGGGAGCAGATACGCAGTATTTT; CDR3aa: CASSQDLRGADTQYF
v_gene: TRBV10-3; d_gene: NA; j_gene: TRBJ2-5; abundance: NA; CDR3nt: TGTGCCATCAGTGAGCCACTATCACGACTTGGAGCGGAGACCCAGTACTTC; CDR3aa: CAISEPLSRLGAETQYF
v_gene: TRBV5-1; d_gene: NA; j_gene: TRBJ2-1; abundance: NA; CDR3nt: TGCGCCAGCAGCTTACAGGGTAATGAGCAGTTCTTC; CDR3aa: CASSLQGNEQFF
v_gene: TRBV4-1; d_gene: NA; j_gene: TRBJ1-5; abundance: few; CDR3nt: TGCGCCAGCAGCCAAGGTCGGACAATGAATCAGCCCCAGCATTTT; CDR3aa: CASSQGRTMNQPQHF
v_gene: TRBV18; d_gene: NA; j_gene: TRBJ2-1; abundance: once; CDR3nt: TGTGCCAGCTCACCGCGGGGCGGGACCACGAGGAATGAGCAGTTCTTC; CDR3aa: CASSPRGGTTRNEQFF